Reported below is one T cell receptor (beta chain). This table comes from immunoSEQ multiplex PCR, and its TCRdb copy is limited to in-frame clones, with some not included. The table shows about 210,000 clones, with roughly four fifths occurring only once. This entry comes from a study of blood T cell repertoires in COVID-19. The CDR3 is 13 residues long. Germline lookup yields CDR1 MNHEY and CDR2 SVGAGI. V lost 10 bases to trimming and J lost 2 bases, with 15 bases between them. The specimen was peripheral blood. The gene calls are TRBV6-5 and TRBJ2-7, with D uncertain. The source of this sequence is a woman in her thirties or forties with active or convalescent COVID-19. CDR3 in amino acids: CATAKRPPYEQYF. The DNA of the CDR3 is TGTGCCACCGCAAAGCGTCCCCCCTACGAGCAGTACTTC.